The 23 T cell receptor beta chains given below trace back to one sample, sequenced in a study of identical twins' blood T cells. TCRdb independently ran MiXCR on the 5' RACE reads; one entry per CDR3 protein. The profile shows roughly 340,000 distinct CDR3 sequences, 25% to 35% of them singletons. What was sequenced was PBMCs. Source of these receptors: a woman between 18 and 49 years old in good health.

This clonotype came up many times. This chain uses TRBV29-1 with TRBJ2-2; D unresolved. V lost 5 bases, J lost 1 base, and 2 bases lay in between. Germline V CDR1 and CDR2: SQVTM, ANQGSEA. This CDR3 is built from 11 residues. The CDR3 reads CSVRNTGELFF. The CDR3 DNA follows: TGCAGCGTTAGGAACACCGGGGAGCTGTTTTTT.

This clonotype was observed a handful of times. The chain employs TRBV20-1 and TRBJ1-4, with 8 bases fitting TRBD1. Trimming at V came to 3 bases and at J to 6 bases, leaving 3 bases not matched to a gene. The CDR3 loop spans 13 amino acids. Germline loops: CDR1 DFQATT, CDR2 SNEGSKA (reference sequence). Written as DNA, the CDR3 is TGCAGTGCTAGGGGACAGGATGATGAAAAACTGTTTTTT. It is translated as CSARGQDDEKLFF.

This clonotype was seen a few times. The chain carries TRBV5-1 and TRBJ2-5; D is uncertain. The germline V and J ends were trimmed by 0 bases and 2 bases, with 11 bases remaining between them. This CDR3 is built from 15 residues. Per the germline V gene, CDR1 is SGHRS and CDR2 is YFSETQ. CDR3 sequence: CASSLENSIQETQYF. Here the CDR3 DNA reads TGCGCCAGCAGCTTGGAAAACAGCATACAAGAGACCCAGTACTTC.

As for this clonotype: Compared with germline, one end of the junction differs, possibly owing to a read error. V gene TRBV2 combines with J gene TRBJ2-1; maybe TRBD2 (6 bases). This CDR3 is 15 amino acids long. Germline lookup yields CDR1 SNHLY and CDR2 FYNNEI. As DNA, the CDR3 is TGTGTCAGCACCAACCGGGGGAGCTCCTACAATGAGCAGTTCTTC. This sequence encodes CVSTNRGSSYNEQFF.

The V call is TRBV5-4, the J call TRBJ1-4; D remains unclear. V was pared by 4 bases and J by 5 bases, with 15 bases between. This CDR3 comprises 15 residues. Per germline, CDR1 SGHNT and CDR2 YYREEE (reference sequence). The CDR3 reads CASSAKDGSNEKLFF. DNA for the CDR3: TGTGCCAGCAGCGCGAAAGACGGAAGCAATGAAAAACTGTTTTTT.

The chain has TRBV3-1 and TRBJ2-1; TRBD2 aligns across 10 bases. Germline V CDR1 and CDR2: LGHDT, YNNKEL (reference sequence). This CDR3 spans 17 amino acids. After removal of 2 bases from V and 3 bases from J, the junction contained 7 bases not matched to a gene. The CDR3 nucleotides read TGTGCCAGCAGCCAAACCCGACTAGCGGGCTACTACAATGAGCAGTTCTTC. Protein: CASSQTRLAGYYNEQFF.

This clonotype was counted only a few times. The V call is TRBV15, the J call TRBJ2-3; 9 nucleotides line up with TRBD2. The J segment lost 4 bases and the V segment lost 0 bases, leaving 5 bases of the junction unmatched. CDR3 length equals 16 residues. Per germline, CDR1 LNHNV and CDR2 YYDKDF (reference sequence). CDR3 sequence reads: CATSRDPAGGADTQYF. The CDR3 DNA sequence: TGTGCCACCAGCAGAGATCCCGCGGGAGGGGCAGATACGCAGTATTTT.

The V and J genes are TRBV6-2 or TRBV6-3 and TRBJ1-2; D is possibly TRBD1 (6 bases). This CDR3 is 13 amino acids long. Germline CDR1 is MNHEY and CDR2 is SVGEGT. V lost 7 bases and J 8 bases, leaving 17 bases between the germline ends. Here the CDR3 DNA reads TGTGCCAGCACCGATAACGGGGGGCTCGGCTACACCTTC. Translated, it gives CASTDNGGLGYTF.

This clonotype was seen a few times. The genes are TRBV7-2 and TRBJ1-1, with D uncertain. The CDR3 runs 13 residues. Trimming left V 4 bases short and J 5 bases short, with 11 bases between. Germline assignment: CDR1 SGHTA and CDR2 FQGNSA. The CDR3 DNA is TGTGCCAGCAGCTCCAAGGTACTGACTGAAGCTTTCTTT. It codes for CASSSKVLTEAFF.

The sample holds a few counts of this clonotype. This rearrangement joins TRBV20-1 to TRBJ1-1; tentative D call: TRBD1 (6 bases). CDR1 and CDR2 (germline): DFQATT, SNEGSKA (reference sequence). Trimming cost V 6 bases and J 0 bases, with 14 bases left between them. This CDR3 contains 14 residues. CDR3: CSARYRALNTEAFF. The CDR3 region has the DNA TGCAGTGCCCGTTACAGGGCCCTGAACACTGAAGCTTTCTTT.

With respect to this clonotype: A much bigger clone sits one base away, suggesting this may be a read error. CDR3 sequence reads: CASSVGTVNYGYTF. CDR3 DNA sequence: TGTGCCAGCAGCGTTGGGACGGTTAACTATGGCTACACCTTC. J is TRBJ1-2 and V is TRBV7-9; D might be TRBD1 (5 bases). The CDR3 runs 14 residues. Per germline, CDR1 SEHNR and CDR2 FQNEAQ (reference sequence). Trimming shortened V by 5 bases and J by 1 base, and 11 bases separated the two germline ends.

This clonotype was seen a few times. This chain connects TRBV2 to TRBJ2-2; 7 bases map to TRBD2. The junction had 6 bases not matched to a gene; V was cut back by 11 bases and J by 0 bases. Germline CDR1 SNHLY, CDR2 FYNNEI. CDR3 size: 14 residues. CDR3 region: CAGGGLANTGELFF. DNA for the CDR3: TGTGCCGGGGGAGGGTTAGCGAACACCGGGGAGCTGTTTTTT.

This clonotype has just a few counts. In nucleotides, the CDR3 is TGTGCCAGCAGCTTAACAGGGTACCCTGGCTACACCTTC. Translated: CASSLTGYPGYTF. The chain is built from TRBV7-9 and TRBJ1-2; D might be TRBD1 (6 bases). The V gene's germline CDR1 is SEHNR and CDR2 FQNEAQ (reference sequence). This CDR3 is built from 13 residues. V lost 2 bases to trimming and J lost 7 bases, with 11 bases between them.

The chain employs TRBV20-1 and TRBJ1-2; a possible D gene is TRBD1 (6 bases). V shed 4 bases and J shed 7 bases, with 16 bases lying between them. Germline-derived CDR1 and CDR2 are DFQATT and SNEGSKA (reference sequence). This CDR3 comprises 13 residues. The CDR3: CSATIETGFGYTF. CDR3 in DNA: TGCAGTGCTACCATCGAGACAGGTTTTGGCTACACCTTC.

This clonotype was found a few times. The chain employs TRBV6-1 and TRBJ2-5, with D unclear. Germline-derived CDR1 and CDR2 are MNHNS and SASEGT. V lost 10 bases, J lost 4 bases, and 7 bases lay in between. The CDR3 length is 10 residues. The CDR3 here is CATIGETQYF. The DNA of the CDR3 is TGTGCCACCATAGGAGAGACCCAGTACTTC.

CDR3 amino acids: CASSQTGSPNSPLHF. The DNA of the CDR3 is TGTGCCAGCAGCCAGACAGGGTCCCCTAATTCACCCCTCCACTTT. This rearrangement joins TRBV7-6 to TRBJ1-6; 7 bases align to TRBD1. The CDR3 has 15 amino acids. V trimming: 5 bases; J trimming: 6 bases; junction bases outside the gene matches: 7. The germline V gene encodes CDR1 SGHVS and CDR2 FNYEAQ.

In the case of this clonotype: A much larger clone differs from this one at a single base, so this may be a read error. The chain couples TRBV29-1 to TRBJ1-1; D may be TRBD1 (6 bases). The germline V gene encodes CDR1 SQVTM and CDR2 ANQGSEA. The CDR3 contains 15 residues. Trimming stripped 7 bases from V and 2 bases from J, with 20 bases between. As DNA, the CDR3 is TGCAGCGCTGGGATTGGAGACAGGCGTAACACTGAAGCTTTCTTT. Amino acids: CSAGIGDRRNTEAFF.

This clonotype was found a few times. The CDR3: CASSLLAVNSYNEQFF. CDR3 in DNA: TGTGCCAGCAGCTTACTAGCGGTCAATTCCTACAATGAGCAGTTCTTC. The chain joins TRBV7-6 to TRBJ2-1; 7 nucleotides align to TRBD2. Germline V gene sequence: CDR1 SGHVS, CDR2 FNYEAQ. With 2 bases clipped from V and 1 base from J, the junction kept 5 bases outside the gene matches. The CDR3 spans 16 residues.

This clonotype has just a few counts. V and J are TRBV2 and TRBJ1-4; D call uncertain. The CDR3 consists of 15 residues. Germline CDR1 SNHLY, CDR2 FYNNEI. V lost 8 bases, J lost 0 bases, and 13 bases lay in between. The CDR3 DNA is TGTGCCAGCGGCCCCTACATAGCAACTAATGAAAAACTGTTTTTT. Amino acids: CASGPYIATNEKLFF.

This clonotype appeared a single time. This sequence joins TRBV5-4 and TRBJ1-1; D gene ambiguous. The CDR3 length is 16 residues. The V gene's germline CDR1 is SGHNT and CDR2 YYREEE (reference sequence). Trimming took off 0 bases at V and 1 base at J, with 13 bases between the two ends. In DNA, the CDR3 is TGTGCCAGCAGCTTGGGTACGCCTGGGGAGAACACTGAAGCTTTCTTT. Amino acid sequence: CASSLGTPGENTEAFF.

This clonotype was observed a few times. The CDR3 DNA sequence: TGTGCCAGCACCCTTGGGCGGAACACTGAAGCTTTCTTT. Translating it yields CASTLGRNTEAFF. The V call is TRBV6-5, the J call TRBJ1-1, with D unclear. This CDR3 has 13 residues. Trimming removed 7 bases at V and 1 base at J, with 10 bases between. Per the germline V gene, CDR1 is MNHEY and CDR2 is SVGAGI.

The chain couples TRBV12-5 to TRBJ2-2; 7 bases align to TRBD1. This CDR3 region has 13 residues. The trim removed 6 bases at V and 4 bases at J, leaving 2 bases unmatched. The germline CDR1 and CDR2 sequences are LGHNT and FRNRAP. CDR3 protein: CASGGDSTGELFF. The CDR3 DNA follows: TGTGCTAGTGGGGGGGACAGCACCGGGGAGCTGTTTTTT.

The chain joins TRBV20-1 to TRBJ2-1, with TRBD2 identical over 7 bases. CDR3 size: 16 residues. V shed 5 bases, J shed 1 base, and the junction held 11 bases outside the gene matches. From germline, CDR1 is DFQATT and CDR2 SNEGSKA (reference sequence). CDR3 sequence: CSAEEGGSRSYNEQFF. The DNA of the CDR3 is TGCAGTGCTGAGGAGGGCGGGAGCAGATCCTACAATGAGCAGTTCTTC.